Each of the 11 T cell receptor beta chains below was sequenced from the same sample in a study of beta chain features in type 1 diabetes. As every portion of the isolated RNA was reverse transcribed, the sequencing read expressed TCRB transcripts. Profiled with immunoSEQ multiplex PCR; TCRdb holds only in-frame clones, not every one. The profile shows over 150,000 clones, approximately 13% of them singletons. Sequencing used central memory CD4+ T cells from blood. The receptor set was obtained from a woman under 30 in good health.

This rearrangement joins TRBV5-4 to TRBJ2-1; 9 bases fit TRBD2. The CDR3 is 16 amino acids. Looked up from germline, CDR1 is SGHNT and CDR2 is YYREEE (reference sequence). The V and J ends lost 2 bases and 1 base, in that order; junction bases with no gene match: 4. In DNA form, the CDR3 reads TGTGCCAGCAGCTTACCTAGCGGGGAATCCTACAATGAGCAGTTCTTC. Amino acids: CASSLPSGESYNEQFF.

This chain connects TRBV28 to TRBJ2-7, with unresolved D. Germline V gene lookup returns CDR1 MDHEN and CDR2 SYDVKM. The CDR3 runs to 16 residues. V lost 4 bases to trimming and J lost 2 bases, with 18 bases between them. The DNA of the CDR3 is TGTGCCAGCAGTTCCCCCGGTTCCACAGCCCCCTACGAGCAGTACTTC. This gives the protein CASSSPGSTAPYEQYF.

This clone was seen more than once but under ten times. The chain combines TRBV5-1 with TRBJ1-1, with D possibly matching TRBD1 (5 bases). The V and J ends lost 1 base and 6 bases respectively, with 19 bases between them. CDR1 and CDR2 from the germline V gene are SGHRS and YFSETQ. CDR3 length: 16 residues. This CDR3 is CASSLIPGVPGAEAFF. In nucleotides, the CDR3 is TGCGCCAGCAGCTTGATTCCCGGGGTCCCGGGGGCTGAAGCTTTCTTT.

Ten or more counts support this clone. The chain has TRBV7-2 and TRBJ2-2; possible D gene TRBD2, 5 bases. Trimming cost V 0 bases and J 6 bases, with 8 bases left between them. Germline CDR1 and CDR2: SGHTA and FQGNSA. The CDR3 extends over 14 amino acids. The chain's CDR3 is CASSLALLAGELFF. CDR3 coding DNA: TGTGCCAGCAGCTTAGCGCTACTAGCCGGGGAGCTGTTTTTT.

This clone was seen a few times. The chain employs TRBV15 and TRBJ1-1; D ambiguous. Deletions cut 5 bases from V and 0 bases from J, with 13 bases between. CDR1 is LNHNV, CDR2 YYDKDF, per germline (reference sequence). This CDR3 has 15 amino acids. CDR3: CATSFRLGLNTEAFF. As DNA, the CDR3 is TGTGCCACCAGCTTCCGACTGGGTTTGAACACTGAAGCTTTCTTT. Together with reference TRBV15 and TRBJ1-1, the CDR3 gives the full variable domain: DAMVIQNPRYQVTQFGKPVTLSCSQTLNHNVMYWYQQKSSQAPKLLFHYYDKDFNNEADTPDNFQSRRPNTSFCFLDIRSPGLGDTAMYLCATSFRLGLNTEAFFGQGTRLTVV.

The rearrangement links TRBV7-2 to TRBJ2-5; TRBD1 agrees at 7 bases. CDR1 is SGHTA, CDR2 FQGNSA, per germline. V was clipped by 5 bases and J by 5 bases; unmatched bases: 8. The CDR3 extends over 14 amino acids. Here the CDR3 reads CASSPEGGLETQYF. The DNA for the CDR3 is TGTGCCAGCAGCCCTGAAGGGGGCTTGGAGACCCAGTACTTC.

The rearrangement uses TRBV30 and TRBJ1-5; possible D gene TRBD1, 6 bases. Trimming took 4 bases from V and 5 from J, leaving 15 bases between them. Germline CDR1 and CDR2: GTSNPN and SVGIG (reference sequence). The CDR3 has 14 residues. CDR3 sequence reads: CAWKHGGPYQPQHF. The DNA of the CDR3 is TGTGCCTGGAAGCACGGGGGGCCGTATCAGCCCCAGCATTTT.

This clone appeared a few times. CDR3: CASSLSGTGYQPQHF. In nucleotides, the CDR3 is TGTGCCAGCAGTTTATCGGGGACAGGGTATCAGCCCCAGCATTTT. The chain uses TRBV28 and TRBJ1-5, with 9 bases aligning to TRBD1. From germline, CDR1 is MDHEN and CDR2 SYDVKM. The CDR3 has 15 amino acids. V shed 1 base and J 5 bases; nucleotides not matched to a gene: 3.

This clone was picked up a small number of times. The rearrangement joins TRBV28 to TRBJ1-3; D is uncertain. This CDR3 has 12 residues. V lost 3 bases, J lost 7 bases, and 7 bases lay in between. Germline assignment: CDR1 MDHEN and CDR2 SYDVKM. The CDR3 sequence is CASSFAGNTIYF. The DNA of the CDR3 is TGTGCCAGCAGTTTCGCGGGGAACACCATATATTTT. The whole variable domain, filled in from reference TRBV28 and TRBJ1-3, reads DVKVTQSSRYLVKRTGEKVFLECVQDMDHENMFWYRQDPGLGLRLIYFSYDVKMKEKGDIPEGYSVSREKKERFSLILESASTNQTSMYLCASSFAGNTIYFGEGSWLTVV.

CDR3 in amino acids: CASSLETSGWSTGTQYF. CDR3 nucleotide sequence: TGCGCCAGCAGCTTGGAGACTAGCGGATGGAGTACGGGTACGCAGTATTTT. The J gene is TRBJ2-3, the V gene TRBV5-1; TRBD2 matches 9 bases. Losses at the gene ends were 0 bases for V and 8 bases for J; bases not matched to a gene: 13. CDR1 and CDR2 (germline): SGHRS, YFSETQ. The CDR3 is made up of 17 amino acids.

V is TRBV6-5 and J is TRBJ1-1; perhaps TRBD1 as D (6 bases). Trimming took off 4 bases at V and 2 bases at J, with 14 bases between the two ends. The CDR3 runs to 15 residues. The germline CDR1 and CDR2 sequences are MNHEY and SVGAGI. The CDR3 nucleotides read TGTGCCAGCAGTTTAACACGCAGGGGTAACACTGAAGCTTTCTTT. Translated, it gives CASSLTRRGNTEAFF.